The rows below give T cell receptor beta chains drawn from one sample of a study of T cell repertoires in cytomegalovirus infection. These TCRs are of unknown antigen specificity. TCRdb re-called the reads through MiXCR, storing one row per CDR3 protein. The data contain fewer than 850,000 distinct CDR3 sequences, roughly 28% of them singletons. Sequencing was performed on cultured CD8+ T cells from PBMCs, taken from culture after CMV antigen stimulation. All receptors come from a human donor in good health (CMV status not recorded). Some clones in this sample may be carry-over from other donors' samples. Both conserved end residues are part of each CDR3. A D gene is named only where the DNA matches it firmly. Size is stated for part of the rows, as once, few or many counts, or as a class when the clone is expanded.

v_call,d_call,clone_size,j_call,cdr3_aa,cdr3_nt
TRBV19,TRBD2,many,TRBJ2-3,CASSTGLATVHTQYF,TGTGCCAGTAGTACCGGACTAGCTACGGTACATACGCAGTATTTT
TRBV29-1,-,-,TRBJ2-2,CSAQLLKTTGELFF,TGCAGCGCCCAGCTTTTAAAGACAACCGGGGAGCTGTTTTTT
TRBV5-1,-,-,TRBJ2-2,CASSLFETAILTGELFF,TGCGCCAGCAGCTTGTTCGAGACGGCCATCCTCACCGGGGAGCTGTTTTTT
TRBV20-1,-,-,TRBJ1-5,CSASSTAGFRSNQPQHF,TGCAGTGCTAGTTCCACAGCGGGGTTTCGTAGCAATCAGCCCCAGCATTTT
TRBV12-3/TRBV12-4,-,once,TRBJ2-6,CASESSGANVLTF,TGTGCCAGTGAGTCCTCTGGGGCCAACGTCCTGACTTTC
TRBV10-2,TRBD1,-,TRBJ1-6,CASNPGTGENSPLHF,TGCGCCAGCAACCCCGGGACAGGCGAGAATTCACCCCTCCACTTT
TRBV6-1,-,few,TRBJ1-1,CASRKGRNTEAFF,TGTGCCAGCAGGAAGGGAAGGAACACTGAAGCTTTCTTT
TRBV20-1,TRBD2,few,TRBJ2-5,CSARDLGEGQETQYF,TGCAGTGCTAGAGATTTGGGGGAGGGACAAGAGACCCAGTACTTC
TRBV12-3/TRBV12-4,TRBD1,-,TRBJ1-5,CASSQPGQGKKNQPQHF,TGTGCCAGCTCTCAACCCGGACAGGGGAAAAAGAATCAGCCCCAGCATTTT
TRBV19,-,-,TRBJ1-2,CASSPHNAMVGYTF,TGTGCCAGTAGTCCCCACAACGCTATGGTTGGCTACACCTTC
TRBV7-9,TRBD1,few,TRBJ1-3,CASSFPYDRAAGNTIYF,TGTGCCAGCAGCTTCCCCTATGACAGGGCGGCGGGAAACACCATATATTTT
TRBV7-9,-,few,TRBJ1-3,CASSSNAAVSGNTIYF,TGTGCCAGCAGTTCTAACGCAGCCGTCTCTGGAAACACCATATATTTT
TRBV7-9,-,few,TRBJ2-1,CASSLAGGRIEQFF,TGTGCCAGCAGCTTAGCGGGGGGGCGGATTGAGCAGTTCTTC
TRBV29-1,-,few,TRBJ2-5,CSVDGSVRRFSRETQYF,TGCAGCGTTGACGGGTCTGTCAGGCGATTCAGCCGAGAGACCCAGTACTTC
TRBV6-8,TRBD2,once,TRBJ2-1,CASNPRGLEDNEQFF,TGTGCCAGCAACCCCCGGGGACTAGAGGACAATGAGCAGTTCTTC
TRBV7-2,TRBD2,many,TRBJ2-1,CASSLMGLAVNEQFF,TGTGCCAGCAGCTTAATGGGACTAGCGGTCAATGAGCAGTTCTTC
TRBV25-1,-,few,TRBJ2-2,CASSGQKPKSGELFF,TGTGCCAGCAGTGGTCAGAAACCCAAATCCGGGGAGCTGTTTTTT
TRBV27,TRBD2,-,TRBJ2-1,CASSRSGGSLNNEQFF,TGTGCCAGCAGCCGTAGCGGGGGGTCCCTTAACAATGAGCAGTTCTTC
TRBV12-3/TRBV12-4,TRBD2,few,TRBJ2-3,CASSFGTSGGQADTQYF,TGTGCCAGCAGTTTTGGGACTAGCGGGGGACAAGCAGATACGCAGTATTTT
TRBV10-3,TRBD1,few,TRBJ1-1,CAISEGQVGAFF,TGTGCCATCAGTGAAGGACAGGTTGGGGCTTTCTTT
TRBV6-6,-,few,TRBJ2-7,CASSYYSRNYEQYF,TGTGCCAGCAGTTACTACTCTAGAAACTACGAGCAGTACTTC
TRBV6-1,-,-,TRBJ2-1,CASSRLIGNLDEQFF,TGTGCCAGCAGTCGACTAATTGGGAACCTCGATGAGCAGTTCTTC
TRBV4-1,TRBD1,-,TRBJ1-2,CASSPSRDRMGNYGYTF,TGCGCCAGCAGCCCCTCCCGGGACAGGATGGGTAACTATGGCTACACCTTC
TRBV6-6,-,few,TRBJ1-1,CASSSQGSWYTEAFF,TGTGCCAGCAGTTCCCAGGGTAGTTGGTACACTGAAGCTTTCTTT
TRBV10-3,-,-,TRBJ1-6,CAISESNGQTFYSPLHF,TGTGCCATCAGTGAGTCGAACGGACAGACTTTCTATTCACCCCTCCACTTT
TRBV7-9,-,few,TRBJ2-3,CASSPPTGTRTDTQYF,TGTGCCAGCAGTCCACCGACGGGAACACGCACAGATACGCAGTATTTT
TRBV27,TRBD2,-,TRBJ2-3,CASSLPKRGGTDTQYF,TGTGCCAGCAGTCTACCCAAGCGGGGAGGCACAGATACGCAGTATTTT
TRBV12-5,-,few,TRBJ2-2,CASGLVVGGAQLNTGELFF,TGTGCTAGTGGTTTGGTTGTGGGGGGAGCCCAATTGAACACCGGGGAGCTGTTTTTT
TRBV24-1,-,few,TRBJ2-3,CATSDPEQGALTDTQYF,TGTGCCACCAGTGACCCTGAACAGGGCGCGCTGACAGATACGCAGTATTTT
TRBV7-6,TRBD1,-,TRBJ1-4,CASSSAGGKSEKLSF,TGTGCCAGCAGCTCTGCAGGGGGAAAGAGTGAAAAACTGTCTTTT
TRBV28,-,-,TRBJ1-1,CASSPIGAGVNTEAFF,TGTGCCAGCAGCCCTATAGGGGCAGGGGTGAACACTGAAGCTTTCTTT
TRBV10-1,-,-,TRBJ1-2,CASKKRGLGNKGYTF,TGCGCCAGCAAAAAACGGGGGCTCGGTAACAAGGGCTACACCTTC
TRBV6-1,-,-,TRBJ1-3,CASSEVRWKGPTSSGNTIYF,TGTGCCAGCAGTGAAGTCCGATGGAAAGGGCCTACGAGCTCTGGAAACACCATATATTTT
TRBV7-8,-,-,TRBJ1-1,CASSLAQWRNTEAFF,TGTGCCAGCAGCTTAGCGCAGTGGAGGAACACTGAAGCTTTCTTT
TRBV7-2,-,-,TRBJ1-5,CASSLLVRRQKSNQPQHF,TGTGCCAGCAGCTTATTAGTCAGGAGGCAGAAGAGCAATCAGCCCCAGCATTTT
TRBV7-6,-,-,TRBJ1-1,CASSPPGGFGGPSSEAFF,TGTGCCAGCAGCCCGCCGGGTGGATTTGGGGGGCCGAGCTCTGAAGCTTTCTTT
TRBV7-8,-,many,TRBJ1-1,CASSPGRGAFF,TGTGCCAGCAGTCCCGGTAGGGGTGCTTTCTTT
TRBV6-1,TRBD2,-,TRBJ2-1,CASSPLAGGVYNEQFF,TGTGCCTCCAGCCCGCTAGCGGGGGGAGTATACAATGAGCAGTTCTTC
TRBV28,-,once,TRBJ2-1,CASSLVSGPPDNEQFF,TGTGCCAGCAGTTTGGTGTCCGGACCCCCTGACAATGAGCAGTTCTTC